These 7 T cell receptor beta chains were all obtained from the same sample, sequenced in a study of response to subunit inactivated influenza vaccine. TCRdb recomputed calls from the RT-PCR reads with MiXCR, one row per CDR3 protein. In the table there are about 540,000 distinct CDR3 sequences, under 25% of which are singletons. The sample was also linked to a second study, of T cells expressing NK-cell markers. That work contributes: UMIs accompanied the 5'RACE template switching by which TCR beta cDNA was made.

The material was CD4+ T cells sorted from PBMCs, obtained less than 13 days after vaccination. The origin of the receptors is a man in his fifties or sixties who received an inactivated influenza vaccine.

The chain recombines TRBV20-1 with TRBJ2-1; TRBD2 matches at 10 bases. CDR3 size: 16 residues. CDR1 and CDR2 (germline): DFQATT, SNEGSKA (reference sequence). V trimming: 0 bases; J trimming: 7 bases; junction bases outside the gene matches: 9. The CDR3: CSARDARSGGRNEQFF. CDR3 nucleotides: TGCAGTGCTAGAGATGCTCGTAGCGGGGGGAGGAATGAGCAGTTCTTC.

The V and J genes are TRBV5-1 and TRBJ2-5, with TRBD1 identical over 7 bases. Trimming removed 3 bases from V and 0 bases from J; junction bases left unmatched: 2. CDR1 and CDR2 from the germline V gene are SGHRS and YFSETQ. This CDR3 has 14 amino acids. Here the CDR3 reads CASSWGQYQETQYF. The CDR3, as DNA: TGCGCCAGCAGCTGGGGACAGTACCAAGAGACCCAGTACTTC. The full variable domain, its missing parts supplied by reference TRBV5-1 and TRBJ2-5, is KAGVTQTPRYLIKTRGQQVTLSCSPISGHRSVSWYQQTPGQGLQFLFEYFSETQRNKGNFPGRFSGRQFSNSRSEMNVSTLELGDSALYLCASSWGQYQETQYFGPGTRLLVL.

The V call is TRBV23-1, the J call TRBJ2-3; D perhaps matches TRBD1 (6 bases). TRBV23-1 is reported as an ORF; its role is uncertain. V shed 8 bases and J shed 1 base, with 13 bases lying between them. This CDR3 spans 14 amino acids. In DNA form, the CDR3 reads TGCGCCAGCCTCTTCGACAGGTGCACAGATACGCAGTATTTT. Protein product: CASLFDRCTDTQYF.

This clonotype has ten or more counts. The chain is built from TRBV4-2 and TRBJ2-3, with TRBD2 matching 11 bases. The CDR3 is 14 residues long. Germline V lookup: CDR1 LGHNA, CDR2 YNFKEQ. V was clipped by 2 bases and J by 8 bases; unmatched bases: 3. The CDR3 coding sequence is TGTGCCAGCAGCCAACCACTAGCGGGAGTTACGCAGTATTTT. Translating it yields CASSQPLAGVTQYF.

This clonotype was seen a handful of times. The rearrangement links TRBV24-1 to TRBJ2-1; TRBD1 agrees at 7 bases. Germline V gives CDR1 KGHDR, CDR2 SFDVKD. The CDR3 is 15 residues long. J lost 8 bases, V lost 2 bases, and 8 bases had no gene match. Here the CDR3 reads CATSDWTQDRHEQFF. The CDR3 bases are TGTGCCACCAGTGATTGGACCCAGGACAGGCATGAGCAGTTCTTC.

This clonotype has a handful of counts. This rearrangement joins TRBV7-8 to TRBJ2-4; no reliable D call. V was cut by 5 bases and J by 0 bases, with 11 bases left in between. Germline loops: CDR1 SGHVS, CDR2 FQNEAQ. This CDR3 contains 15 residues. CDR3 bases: TGTGCCAGCAGCCAGCCCCAGCTAGCCAAAAACATTCAGTACTTC. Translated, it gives CASSQPQLAKNIQYF. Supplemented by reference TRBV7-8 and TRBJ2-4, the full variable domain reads GAGVSQSPRYKVAKRGQDVALRCDPISGHVSLFWYQQALGQGPEFLTYFQNEAQLDKSGLPSDRFFAERPEGSVSTLKIQRTQQEDSAVYLCASSQPQLAKNIQYFGAGTRLSVL.

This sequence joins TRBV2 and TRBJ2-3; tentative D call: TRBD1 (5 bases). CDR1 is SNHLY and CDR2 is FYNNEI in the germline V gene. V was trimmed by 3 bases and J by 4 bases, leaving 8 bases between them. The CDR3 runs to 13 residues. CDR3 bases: TGTGCCAGCAGTGAGTTCAGGGCAGATACGCAGTATTTT. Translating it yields CASSEFRADTQYF.